This passage covers 21 T cell receptor beta chains from one sample sequenced in a study of PD-L1 blockade in urothelial cancer. TCRdb's copy holds only in-frame clones and misses some; the assay was immunoSEQ multiplex PCR. Here the sample spans some 39,000 clones, roughly 84% being singletons. Time point reported: peripheral blood 6 weeks after treatment start. The sample here was PBMCs, taken around atezolizumab (anti-PD-L1) treatment. The receptors stem from a man between 65 and 85 years old with urothelial cancer.

V usage is TRBV29-1 and J usage is TRBJ2-6; D unclear. The germline V gene has CDR1 SQVTM and CDR2 ANQGSEA. Between the trimmed V and J ends, which lost 4 bases and 3 bases, there was a span of 4 bases. The CDR3 loop spans 12 amino acids. CDR3 in amino acids: CSVGGGANVLTF. The DNA of the CDR3 is TGCAGCGTTGGAGGTGGGGCCAACGTCCTGACTTTC.

Worth noting for this clone: Mismatch with germline at one junction end may stem from a read error. This chain uses TRBV29-1 with TRBJ2-7; 8 nucleotides agree with TRBD2. The CDR3 covers 13 residues. Germline V gene sequence: CDR1 SQVTM, CDR2 ANQGSEA. CDR3 sequence reads: CSVEASSGTSLIF. In DNA, the CDR3 is TGCAGCGTTGAAGCTAGCTCCGGGACTAGTTTGATATTC.

V usage is TRBV19 and J usage is TRBJ1-1; TRBD1 agrees at 7 bases. This CDR3 spans 13 amino acids. The V gene end was trimmed by 6 bases and the J gene end by 3 bases; junction bases not matched to a gene: 4. Germline CDR1 LNHDA, CDR2 SQIVND (reference sequence). The DNA of the CDR3 is TGTGCCAGTAGGATAACAGGGGACACTGAAGCTTTCTTT. It specifies CASRITGDTEAFF.

The chain joins TRBV7-2 to TRBJ1-2; D possibly corresponds to TRBD1 (5 bases). This CDR3 is built from 16 residues. CDR1 and CDR2 from the germline V gene are SGHTA and FQGNSA. The V end lost 2 bases, the J end lost 7 bases, and 20 bases lay between the germline ends. DNA for the CDR3: TGTGCCAGCAGCTTAAGTGGGGAACTGGGGCAGGGTGGCTACACCTTC. This gives the protein CASSLSGELGQGGYTF.

This chain connects TRBV28 to TRBJ1-5, with TRBD1 as a possible D gene (6 bases). This CDR3 has 19 residues. The V and J ends lost 5 bases and 1 base respectively, with 24 bases between them. In germline, CDR1 is MDHEN, CDR2 SYDVKM. The CDR3 coding sequence is TGTGCCAGCAGTGCCTACGAGGGGGTGCGGGGGCCCAGCAATCAGCCCCAGCATTTT. This translates into CASSAYEGVRGPSNQPQHF.

V usage is TRBV18 and J usage is TRBJ2-7; 12 bases align to TRBD1. After removal of 4 bases from V and 1 base from J, the junction contained 2 bases not matched to a gene. CDR1 is KGHSH and CDR2 is LQKENI in the germline V gene. The CDR3 has 15 residues. The CDR3 is CASSRGQGASYEQYF. CDR3 nucleotide sequence: TGTGCCAGCTCACGGGGACAGGGGGCATCCTACGAGCAGTACTTC.

This clone has just one count. V and J are TRBV7-6 and TRBJ2-7; the match to TRBD2 covers 8 bases. This CDR3 region has 15 residues. Germline values: CDR1 SGHVS, CDR2 FNYEAQ. Trimming took 1 base from V and 3 from J; bases not matched to a gene: 5. The CDR3 spells CASSLGGAGDYEQYF. CDR3 DNA sequence: TGTGCCAGCAGCTTAGGGGGAGCGGGAGACTACGAGCAGTACTTC.

The chain carries TRBV6-5 and TRBJ2-2; the D gene is possibly TRBD2 (6 bases). This CDR3 region has 16 residues. Germline CDR1 is MNHEY and CDR2 is SVGAGI. Trimming took off 0 bases at V and 1 base at J, with 9 bases between the two ends. The DNA for the CDR3 is TGTGCCAGCAGTTACTCAGTGGGACTGAACACCGGGGAGCTGTTTTTT. Translation: CASSYSVGLNTGELFF.

The V gene is TRBV5-1, the J gene TRBJ1-2; 10 bases are shared with TRBD1. Germline CDR1 and CDR2: SGHRS and YFSETQ. The length of the CDR3 is 17 residues. With 1 base clipped from V and 6 bases from J, the junction kept 12 bases outside the gene matches. The CDR3 region is CASSLIPGTGDGDGYTF. CDR3 DNA: TGCGCCAGCAGCTTGATCCCCGGGACAGGGGACGGGGATGGCTACACCTTC.

The chain employs TRBV30 and TRBJ2-1, with 10 bases identical to TRBD1. CDR1 is GTSNPN, CDR2 SVGIG, per germline (reference sequence). This CDR3 has 15 amino acids. The V segment lost 2 bases and the J segment 2 bases; nucleotides outside the gene matches: 3. The CDR3 here is CAWSSGTGAYNEQFF. In DNA, the CDR3 is TGTGCCTGGAGTTCTGGGACAGGGGCCTACAATGAGCAGTTCTTC.

J is TRBJ1-2 and V is TRBV30; D not resolved. The CDR3 is 11 amino acids. In germline, CDR1 is GTSNPN, CDR2 SVGIG (reference sequence). Trimming took off 5 bases at V and 7 bases at J, with 11 bases between the two ends. The CDR3 region is CAWDPGVGYTF. CDR3 DNA sequence: TGTGCCTGGGACCCGGGTGTTGGCTACACCTTC.

The genes are TRBV11-2 and TRBJ2-3, with 8 bases aligning to TRBD2. Germline lookup yields CDR1 SGHAT and CDR2 FQNNGV. V was pared by 4 bases and J by 6 bases, with 9 bases of the junction left unmatched. This CDR3 comprises 15 residues. CDR3 in DNA: TGTGCCAGCAGCTCACTAGCGGAGGCTCGGGATACGCAGTATTTT. Encoded protein: CASSSLAEARDTQYF.

This rearrangement joins TRBV19 to TRBJ1-2; TRBD1 is a possible D gene (6 bases). This CDR3 spans 14 amino acids. Trimming shortened V by 3 bases and J by 2 bases, and 10 bases separated the two germline ends. Germline-derived CDR1 and CDR2 are LNHDA and SQIVND (reference sequence). The CDR3, as DNA: TGTGCCAGTAGTATTGCAGGGGTCAACTATGGCTACACCTTC. Protein product: CASSIAGVNYGYTF.

This chain uses TRBV5-4 with TRBJ1-2, with a possible D match to TRBD1 (5 bases). Germline lookup yields CDR1 SGHNT and CDR2 YYREEE (reference sequence). The V end was cut by 0 bases, the J end by 5 bases, with 11 bases between. The CDR3 covers 14 residues. The CDR3 coding sequence is TGTGCCAGCAGCTTGGAGAGGCGGGGGTATGGCTACACCTTC. Encoded protein: CASSLERRGYGYTF.

CDR3 sequence: CASSYLRTSLYEQYF. The CDR3 nucleotides read TGTGCCAGCAGTTACCTTCGGACTAGTCTCTACGAGCAGTACTTC. The J gene is TRBJ2-7, the V gene TRBV14, with TRBD2 identical over 7 bases. The J segment lost 3 bases and the V segment lost 6 bases, leaving 11 bases of the junction unmatched. The germline CDR1 and CDR2 sequences are SGHDN and FVKESK. The CDR3 covers 15 residues.

This clone occurred a few times. This sequence joins TRBV5-4 and TRBJ1-2, with D unresolved. Germline loops: CDR1 SGHNT, CDR2 YYREEE (reference sequence). The CDR3 sequence is 15 residues long. Trimming left V 0 bases short and J 7 bases short, with 16 bases between. CDR3 in DNA: TGTGCCAGCAGCTTGGATTCGCCGGGCGGGTCTGGCTACACCTTC. Encoded protein: CASSLDSPGGSGYTF. Complete variable domain (other parts from reference TRBV5-4 and TRBJ1-2): ETGVTQSPTHLIKTRGQQVTLRCSSQSGHNTVSWYQQALGQGPQFIFQYYREEENGRGNFPPRFSGLQFPNYSSELNVNALELDDSALYLCASSLDSPGGSGYTFGSGTRLTVV.

The chain carries TRBV6-1 and TRBJ2-4; 8 positions match TRBD1. The ends lost 5 bases at V and 1 base at J; junction bases unmatched: 4. Germline V CDR1 and CDR2: MNHNS, SASEGT. The CDR3 is 15 amino acids. CDR3 nucleotide sequence: TGTGCCAGCAGTTTTCGACAGGGGGCCAAAAACATTCAGTACTTC. This sequence encodes CASSFRQGAKNIQYF.

This chain uses TRBV10-2 with TRBJ1-5; TRBD1 matches at 7 bases. V was pared by 6 bases and J by 8 bases, with 10 bases of the junction left unmatched. CDR1 is WSHSY, CDR2 SAAADI, per germline. This CDR3 comprises 14 residues. The DNA of the CDR3 is TGCGCCAGCAGCCCCGACAGGGTTAACGAGCCCCAGCATTTT. Translating gives CASSPDRVNEPQHF.

This chain links TRBV9 with TRBJ1-1, with 7 bases fitting TRBD1. Germline CDR1 is SGDLS and CDR2 is YYNGEE. J lost 4 bases, V lost 4 bases, and 10 bases had no gene match. The CDR3 is 15 amino acids. The CDR3 DNA reads TGTGCCAGCAGCATCAGAGACAGGGATCCCACTGAAGCTTTCTTT. Protein sequence: CASSIRDRDPTEAFF.

The rearrangement joins TRBV6-1 to TRBJ1-1, with 8 bases lining up with TRBD1. Germline CDR1 MNHNS, CDR2 SASEGT. CDR3 size: 15 residues. Trimming removed 2 bases from V and 1 base from J; junction bases left unmatched: 3. The CDR3 reads CASSETRGPNTEAFF. The DNA for the CDR3 is TGTGCCAGCAGTGAAACCAGGGGGCCGAACACTGAAGCTTTCTTT.

The genes are TRBV28 and TRBJ2-7, with D possibly being TRBD1 (6 bases). This CDR3 region has 16 residues. Germline V CDR1 and CDR2: MDHEN, SYDVKM. The V gene lost 2 bases and the J gene lost 4 bases, with 18 bases spanning the gap. CDR3 DNA: TGTGCCAGCAGTTTAGTTTCGGCAGGGGCCCCATACGAGCAGTACTTC. It specifies CASSLVSAGAPYEQYF.